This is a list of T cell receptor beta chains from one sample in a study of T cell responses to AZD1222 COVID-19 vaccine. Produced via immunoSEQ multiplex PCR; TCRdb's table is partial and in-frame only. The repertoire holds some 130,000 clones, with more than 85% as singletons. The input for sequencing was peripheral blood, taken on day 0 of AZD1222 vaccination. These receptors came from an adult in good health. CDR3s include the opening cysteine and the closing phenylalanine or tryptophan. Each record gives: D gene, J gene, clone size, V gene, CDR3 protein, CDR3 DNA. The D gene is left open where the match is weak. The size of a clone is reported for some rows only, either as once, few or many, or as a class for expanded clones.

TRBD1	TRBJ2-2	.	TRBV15	CATSRERGQGAGELFF	TGTGCCACCAGCAGGGAAAGAGGACAGGGGGCCGGGGAGCTGTTTTTT
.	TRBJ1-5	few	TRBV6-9	CASSSPNQPQHF	TGTGCCAGCAGTTCTCCGAATCAGCCCCAGCATTTT
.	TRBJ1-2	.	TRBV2	CASSERGRGYGYTF	TGTGCCAGCAGTGAACGTGGAAGAGGCTATGGCTACACCTTC
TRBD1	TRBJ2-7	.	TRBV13	CASSRILQGFREQYF	TGTGCCAGCAGCCGCATTCTACAGGGGTTTAGGGAGCAGTACTTC
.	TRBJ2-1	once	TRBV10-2	CATALNEQFF	TGCGCCACCGCGCTCAATGAGCAGTTCTTC
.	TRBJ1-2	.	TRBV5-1	CASSEDGGSFYGYTF	TGCGCCAGCAGCGAAGACGGGGGGTCCTTCTATGGCTACACCTTC
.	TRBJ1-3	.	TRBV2	CASSEGFRAGNTIYF	TGTGCCAGCAGTGAAGGGTTCAGAGCTGGAAACACCATATATTTT
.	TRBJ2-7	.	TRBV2	CASSAGYEQYF	TGTGCCAGCAGCGCAGGTTACGAGCAGTACTTC
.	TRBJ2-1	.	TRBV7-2	CASSPTGDPFNEQFF	TGTGCCAGCAGCCCCACAGGAGACCCTTTCAATGAGCAGTTCTTC
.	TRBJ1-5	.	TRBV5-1	CASSLEGISNQPQHF	TGCGCCAGCAGCTTGGAAGGGATTAGCAATCAGCCCCAGCATTTT
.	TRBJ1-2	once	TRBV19	CASSNSMGGVVGGYTF	TGTGCCAGTAGTAACTCGATGGGGGGCGTGGTAGGCGGCTACACCTTC
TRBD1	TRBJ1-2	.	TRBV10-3	CAISDPGQGNYGYTF	TGTGCCATCAGTGACCCGGGACAGGGGAACTATGGCTACACCTTC
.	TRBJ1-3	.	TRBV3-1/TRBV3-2	CASSYGHSGNTIYF	TGTGCCAGCAGCTACGGACACTCTGGAAACACCATATATTTT
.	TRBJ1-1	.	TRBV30	CAWSSGGASPNTEAFF	TGTGCCTGGAGTTCGGGGGGCGCATCCCCGAACACTGAAGCTTTCTTT
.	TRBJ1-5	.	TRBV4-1	CASSPQLDWGNQPQHF	TGCGCCAGCAGCCCTCAACTTGATTGGGGCAATCAGCCCCAGCATTTT
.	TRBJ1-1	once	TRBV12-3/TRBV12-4	CASSTIGTEAFF	TGTGCCAGCAGCACAATTGGCACTGAAGCTTTCTTT
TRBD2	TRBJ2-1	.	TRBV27	CASTSGTSGHNEQFF	TGTGCCAGCACCTCCGGGACTAGCGGTCACAATGAGCAGTTCTTC
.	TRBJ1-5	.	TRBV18	CASSRTGAPIGNQPQHF	TGTGCCAGCTCACGAACCGGGGCCCCAATTGGCAATCAGCCCCAGCATTTT
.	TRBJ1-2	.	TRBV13	CASSRSSFYGYTF	TGTGCCAGCAGCCGCAGCTCATTCTATGGCTACACCTTC
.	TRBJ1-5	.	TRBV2	CASKSRVTLQPQHF	TGTGCCAGCAAGAGTAGGGTAACCTTGCAGCCCCAGCATTTT
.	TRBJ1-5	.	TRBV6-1	CASSEDGGSLISQPQHF	TGTGCCAGCAGTGAAGACGGGGGGTCCCTTATTAGTCAGCCCCAGCATTTT
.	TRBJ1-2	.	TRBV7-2	CASSLALDPSPDTF	TGTGCCAGCAGCTTAGCACTGGACCCATCTCCTGACACCTTC
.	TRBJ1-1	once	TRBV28	CASSRMRAGGSAEAFF	TGTGCCAGCAGCCGAATGCGGGCGGGGGGTTCGGCTGAAGCTTTCTTT
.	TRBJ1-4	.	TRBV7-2	CASSLGGGASNEKLFF	TGTGCCAGCAGCTTAGGGGGTGGGGCTTCCAATGAAAAACTGTTTTTT
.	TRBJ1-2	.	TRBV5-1	CASSPTSNPIRSRGYTF	TGCGCCAGCAGCCCTACCAGTAACCCTATCAGGTCGCGGGGCTACACCTTC
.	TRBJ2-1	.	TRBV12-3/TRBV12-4	CASSLGDEQFF	TGTGCCAGCAGCCTGGGGGATGAGCAGTTCTTC
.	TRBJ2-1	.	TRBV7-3	CASSRTGGRLDEQFF	TGTGCCAGCAGCCGCACTGGGGGACGGCTTGATGAGCAGTTCTTC
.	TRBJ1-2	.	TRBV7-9	CASSQGQTSYGYTF	TGTGCCAGCAGCCAAGGTCAGACAAGCTATGGCTACACCTTC